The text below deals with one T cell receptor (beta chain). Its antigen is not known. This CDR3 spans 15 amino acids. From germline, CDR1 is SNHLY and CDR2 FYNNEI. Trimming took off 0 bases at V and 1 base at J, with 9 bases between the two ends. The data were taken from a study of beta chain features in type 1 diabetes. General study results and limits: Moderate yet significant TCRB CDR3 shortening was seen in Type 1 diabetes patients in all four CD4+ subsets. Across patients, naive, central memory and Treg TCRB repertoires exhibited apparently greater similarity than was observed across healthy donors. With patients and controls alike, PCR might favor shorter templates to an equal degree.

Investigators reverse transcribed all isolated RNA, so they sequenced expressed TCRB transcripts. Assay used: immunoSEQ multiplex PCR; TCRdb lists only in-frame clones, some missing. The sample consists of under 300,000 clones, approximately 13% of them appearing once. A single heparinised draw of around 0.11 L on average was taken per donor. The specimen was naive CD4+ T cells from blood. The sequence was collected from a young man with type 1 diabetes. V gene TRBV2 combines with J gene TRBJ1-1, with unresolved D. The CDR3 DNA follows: TGTGCCAGCAGTGAAGCGACTAAACCGAACACTGAAGCTTTCTTT. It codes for CASSEATKPNTEAFF.